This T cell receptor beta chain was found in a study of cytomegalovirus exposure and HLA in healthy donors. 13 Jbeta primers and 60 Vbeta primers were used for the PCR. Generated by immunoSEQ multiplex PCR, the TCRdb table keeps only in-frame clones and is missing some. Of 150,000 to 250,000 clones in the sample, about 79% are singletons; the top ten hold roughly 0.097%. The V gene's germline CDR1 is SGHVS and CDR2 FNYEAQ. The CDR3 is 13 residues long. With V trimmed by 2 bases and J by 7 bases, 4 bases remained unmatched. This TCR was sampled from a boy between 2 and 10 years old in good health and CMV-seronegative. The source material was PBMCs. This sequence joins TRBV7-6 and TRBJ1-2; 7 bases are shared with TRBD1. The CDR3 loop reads CASSLRQGGGYTF. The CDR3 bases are TGTGCCAGCAGCTTACGCCAGGGGGGTGGCTACACCTTC. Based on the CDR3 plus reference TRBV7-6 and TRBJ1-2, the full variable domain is GAGVSQSPRYKVTKRGQDVALRCDPISGHVSLYWYRQALGQGPEFLTYFNYEAQQDKSGLPNDRFSAERPEGSISTLTIQRTEQRDSAMYRCASSLRQGGGYTFGSGTRLTVV.